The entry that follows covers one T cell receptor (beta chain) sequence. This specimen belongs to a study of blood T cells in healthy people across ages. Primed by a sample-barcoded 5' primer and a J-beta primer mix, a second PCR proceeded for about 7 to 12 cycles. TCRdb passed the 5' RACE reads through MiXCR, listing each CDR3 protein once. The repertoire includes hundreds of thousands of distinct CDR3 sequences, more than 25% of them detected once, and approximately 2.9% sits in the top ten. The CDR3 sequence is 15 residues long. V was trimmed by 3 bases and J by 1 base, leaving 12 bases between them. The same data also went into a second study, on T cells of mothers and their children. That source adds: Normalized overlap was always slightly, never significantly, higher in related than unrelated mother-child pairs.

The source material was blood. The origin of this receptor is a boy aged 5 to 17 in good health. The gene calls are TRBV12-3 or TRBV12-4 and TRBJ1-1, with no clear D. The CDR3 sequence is CASSFHGEGNTEAFF. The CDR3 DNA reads TGTGCCAGCAGTTTCCACGGCGAGGGGAACACTGAAGCTTTCTTT.